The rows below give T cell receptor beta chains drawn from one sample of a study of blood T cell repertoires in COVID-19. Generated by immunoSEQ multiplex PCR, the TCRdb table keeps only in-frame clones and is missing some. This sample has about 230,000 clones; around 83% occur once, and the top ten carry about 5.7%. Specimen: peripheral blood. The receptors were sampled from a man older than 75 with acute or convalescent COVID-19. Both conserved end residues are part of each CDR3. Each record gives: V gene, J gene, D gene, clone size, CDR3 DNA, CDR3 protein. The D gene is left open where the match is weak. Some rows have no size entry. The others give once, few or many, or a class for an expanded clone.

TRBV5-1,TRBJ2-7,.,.,TGCGCCAGCAGCCCGCTGGCATATTCCACCTACGAGCAGTACTTC,CASSPLAYSTYEQYF
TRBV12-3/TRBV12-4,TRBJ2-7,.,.,TGTGCCAGCAGTTTATTCGGAGGGATCGAGCAGTACTTC,CASSLFGGIEQYF
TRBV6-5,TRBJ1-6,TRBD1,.,TGTGCCAGCAGTTACACGGGACAGGGAGTAAATTCACCCCTCCACTTT,CASSYTGQGVNSPLHF
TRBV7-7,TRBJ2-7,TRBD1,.,TGTGCCAGCAGCCAGGGGACAGGGGAAGCCTACGAGCAGTACTTC,CASSQGTGEAYEQYF
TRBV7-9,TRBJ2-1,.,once,TGTGCCAGCAGCTTAGAGGGGCGAGGCAATGAGCAGTTCTTC,CASSLEGRGNEQFF
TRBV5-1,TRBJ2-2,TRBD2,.,TGCGCCAGCAGCTTGGATCTAGCGGGCACCGGGGAGCTGTTTTTT,CASSLDLAGTGELFF
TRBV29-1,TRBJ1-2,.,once,TGCAGCGTGGCGACGGGGAACTATGGCTACACCTTC,CSVATGNYGYTF
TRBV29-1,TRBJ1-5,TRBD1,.,TGCAGCGTCGGGACAGCGAATAGCAATCAGCCCCAGCATTTT,CSVGTANSNQPQHF
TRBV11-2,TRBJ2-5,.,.,TGTGCCAGCAGCTTTTTACAGGGACAGACCCAGTACTTC,CASSFLQGQTQYF
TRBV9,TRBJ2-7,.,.,TGTGCCAGCAGCGCGAGCGACAGTTCCTACGAGCAGTACTTC,CASSASDSSYEQYF
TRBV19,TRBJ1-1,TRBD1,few,TGTGCCAGTAGCATCTTGTTCGGACAGGGTCGGACTGAAGCTTTCTTT,CASSILFGQGRTEAFF
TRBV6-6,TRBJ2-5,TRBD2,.,TGTGCCAGCAGTCAGGGACTAGCGGGGGGGCCGAGTCTAGTGCAGGGGACCCAGTACTTC,CASSQGLAGGPSLVQGTQYF
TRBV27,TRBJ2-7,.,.,TGTGCCAGCAGTTTAGAGATTAGCGGACCCTACGAGCAGTACTTC,CASSLEISGPYEQYF
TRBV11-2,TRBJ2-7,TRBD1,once,TGTGCCAGCAGCTTAGATCTCCAGACAGGGCTCCAGCACTCCTACGAGCAGTACTTC,CASSLDLQTGLQHSYEQYF
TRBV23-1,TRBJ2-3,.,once,TGCGCCAGCTTTCCCGACGGGTCCTACACAGATACGCAGTATTTT,CASFPDGSYTDTQYF
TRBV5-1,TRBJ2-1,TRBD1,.,TGCGCCAGCAGCCGGCGACAGGGGGGTTTTGAGCAGTTCTTC,CASSRRQGGFEQFF
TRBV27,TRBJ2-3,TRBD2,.,TGTGCCAGCAGTGAGCGGGGAGATACGCAGTATTTT,CASSERGDTQYF
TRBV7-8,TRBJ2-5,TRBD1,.,TGTGCCAGCAATGACCAGGGGGCCCTCCAAGAGACCCAGTACTTC,CASNDQGALQETQYF
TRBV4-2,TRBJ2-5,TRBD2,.,TGTGCCAGCAGCCAAGGGGAACTAGCGGGGCAAGAGACCCAGTACTTC,CASSQGELAGQETQYF
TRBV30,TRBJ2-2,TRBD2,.,TGTGCCTGGAGTGTACGGGAGGAAGGGGAGCTGTTTTTT,CAWSVREEGELFF
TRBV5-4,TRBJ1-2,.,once,TGTGCCAGCAGTTACCCCGGACCCGGCGGGGAGCCCTATGGCTACACCTTC,CASSYPGPGGEPYGYTF
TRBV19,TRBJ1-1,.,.,TGTGCCAGTAGTATAGACCTTGGAGGGAAGGGTTTCTTT,CASSIDLGGKGFF
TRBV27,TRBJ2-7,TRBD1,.,TGTGCCAGCAGTTCAAGGACAGGGGAAGGGTACGAGCAGTACTTC,CASSSRTGEGYEQYF
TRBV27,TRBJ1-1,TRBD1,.,TGTGCCAGCAGTTTACCCGGGACAGTCAAGGCTTTCTTT,CASSLPGTVKAFF
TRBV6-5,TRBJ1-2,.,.,TGTGCCAGCGGTCGCAGGGCCTCTAACTATGGCTACACCTTC,CASGRRASNYGYTF
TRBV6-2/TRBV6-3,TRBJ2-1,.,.,TGTGCCAGCAGTTATGAACCCACCGCGGACAATGAGCAGTTCTTC,CASSYEPTADNEQFF
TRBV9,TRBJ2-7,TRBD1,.,TGTGCCAGCAGCGTATCGGACAGGGATACCTACGAGCAGTACTTC,CASSVSDRDTYEQYF
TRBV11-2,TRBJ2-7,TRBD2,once,TGTGCCAGCAGCTCCAGACTAGCGGGATCAGAGGAGCAGTACTTC,CASSSRLAGSEEQYF
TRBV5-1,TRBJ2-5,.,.,TGCGCCAGCAGCTCCCACGGCTCCAGGATTAAACAAGAGACCCAGTACTTC,CASSSHGSRIKQETQYF
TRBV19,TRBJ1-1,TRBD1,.,TGTGCCAGTAGTTTTGGCCGGGACAGCTCTGAAGCTTTCTTT,CASSFGRDSSEAFF
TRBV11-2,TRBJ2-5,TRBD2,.,TGTGCCAGCAGCCACGGGACTAGCGGGGACGAGACCCAGTACTTC,CASSHGTSGDETQYF
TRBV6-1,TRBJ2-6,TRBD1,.,TGTGCCAGCAGTGAAGTCTCCGGGACAGGGGGCTCTGGGGCCAACGTCCTGACTTTC,CASSEVSGTGGSGANVLTF
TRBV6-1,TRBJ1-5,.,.,TGTGCCAGCAGTGATGGCGAGGGCCGGGCGGGCAATCAGCCCCAGCATTTT,CASSDGEGRAGNQPQHF
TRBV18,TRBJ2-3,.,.,TGTGCCAGCTCACCCGTGCAGGACACAGATACGCAGTATTTT,CASSPVQDTDTQYF
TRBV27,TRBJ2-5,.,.,TGTGCCAGCAGTTTATATGCCCAAACCAGGGCCCAGTACTTC,CASSLYAQTRAQYF
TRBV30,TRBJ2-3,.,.,TGTGCCTTGGGGATTTCAGGCTCAGATACGCAGTATTTT,CALGISGSDTQYF
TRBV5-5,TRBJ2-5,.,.,TGTGCCAGCAGCCTTAGCGGTGGGCAAGAGACCCAGTACTTC,CASSLSGGQETQYF
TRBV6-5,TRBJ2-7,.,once,TGTGCCAGCGGAGCCTACGAGCAGTACTTC,CASGAYEQYF
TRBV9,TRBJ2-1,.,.,TGTGCCAGCAGCGCCTGGGACTCGATGAACAATGAGCAGTTCTTC,CASSAWDSMNNEQFF
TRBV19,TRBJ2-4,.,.,TGTGCCAGCACAGGGAGCGCCAAAAACATTCAGTACTTC,CASTGSAKNIQYF
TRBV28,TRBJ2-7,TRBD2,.,TGTGCCAGCAGGTCCCGGAGACTAGCGGGACCATGGGGTGAGCAGTACTTC,CASRSRRLAGPWGEQYF
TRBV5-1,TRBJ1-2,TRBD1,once,TGCGCCAGCAGCCAGACAGGGGAGGGGATCTCTTATGGCTACACCTTC,CASSQTGEGISYGYTF